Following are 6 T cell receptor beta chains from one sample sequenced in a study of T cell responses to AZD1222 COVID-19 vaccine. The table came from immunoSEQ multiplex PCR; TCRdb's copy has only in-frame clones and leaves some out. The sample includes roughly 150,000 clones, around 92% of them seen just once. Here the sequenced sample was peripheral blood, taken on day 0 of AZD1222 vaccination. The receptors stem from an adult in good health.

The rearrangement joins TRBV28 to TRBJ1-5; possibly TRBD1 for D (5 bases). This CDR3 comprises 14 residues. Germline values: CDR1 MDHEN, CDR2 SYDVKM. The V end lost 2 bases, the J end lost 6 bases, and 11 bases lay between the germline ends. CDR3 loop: CASSLGRVGQPQHF. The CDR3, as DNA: TGTGCCAGCAGTTTAGGCAGGGTGGGTCAGCCCCAGCATTTT.

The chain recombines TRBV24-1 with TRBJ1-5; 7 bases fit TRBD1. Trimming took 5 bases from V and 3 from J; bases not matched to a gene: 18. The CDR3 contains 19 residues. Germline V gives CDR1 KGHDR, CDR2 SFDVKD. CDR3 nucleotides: TGTGCCACCAGTGGGGCCCCCCGACAGGGATATAACAACAATCAGCCCCAGCATTTT. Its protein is CATSGAPRQGYNNNQPQHF.

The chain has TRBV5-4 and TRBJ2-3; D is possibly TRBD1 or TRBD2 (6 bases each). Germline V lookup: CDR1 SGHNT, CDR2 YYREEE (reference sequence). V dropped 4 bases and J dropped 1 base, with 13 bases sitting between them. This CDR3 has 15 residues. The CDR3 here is CASSGPGEGTDTQYF. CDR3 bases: TGTGCCAGCAGCGGACCAGGGGAGGGCACAGATACGCAGTATTTT.

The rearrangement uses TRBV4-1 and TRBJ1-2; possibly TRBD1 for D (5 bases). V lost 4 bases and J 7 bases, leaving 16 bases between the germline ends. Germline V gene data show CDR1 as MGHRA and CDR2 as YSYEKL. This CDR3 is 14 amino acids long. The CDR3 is CASSPKDKAGGYTF. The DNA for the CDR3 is TGCGCCAGCAGCCCCAAGGACAAGGCGGGTGGCTACACCTTC.

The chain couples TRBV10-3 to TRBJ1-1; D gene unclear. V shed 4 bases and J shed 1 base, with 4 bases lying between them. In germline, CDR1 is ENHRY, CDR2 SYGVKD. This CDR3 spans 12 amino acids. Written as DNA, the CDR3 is TGTGCCATCAGTGGCGGGAACACTGAAGCTTTCTTT. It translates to CAISGGNTEAFF.

CDR3 bases: TGTGCCAGCAGCTACCTTCCGGGACAGGGATCGACAGATACGCAGTATTTT. Translation: CASSYLPGQGSTDTQYF. V usage is TRBV11-2 and J usage is TRBJ2-3; TRBD1 agrees at 9 bases. This CDR3 contains 17 residues. Trimming cost V 4 bases and J 3 bases; bases outside gene matches: 11. Germline V gives CDR1 SGHAT, CDR2 FQNNGV.